This TCR beta chain was identified during a study of cytomegalovirus exposure and HLA in healthy donors. Vbeta (60) and Jbeta (13) primers were used in the PCR. The data were produced by immunoSEQ multiplex PCR, yet TCRdb's version contains in-frame clones alone and is incomplete. The sample has about 200,000 clones; about 80% are singletons. CDR3 length: 14 residues. Germline V CDR1 and CDR2: SNHLY, FYNNEI. J lost 4 bases, V lost 5 bases, and 5 bases had no gene match. The clonotype originates from a woman aged 25 to 39 in good health and CMV-seronegative. Sequenced material: PBMCs. The chain uses TRBV2 and TRBJ1-2, with 9 bases aligning to TRBD1. In nucleotides, the CDR3 is TGTGCCAGCAGTCGGGACAGGGCGGTCTATGGCTACACCTTC. This translates into CASSRDRAVYGYTF. The complete variable domain, with remaining parts taken from reference TRBV2 and TRBJ1-2, reads EPEVTQTPSHQVTQMGQEVILRCVPISNHLYFYWYRQILGQKVEFLVSFYNNEISEKSEIFDDQFSVERPDGSNFTLKIRSTKLEDSAMYFCASSRDRAVYGYTFGSGTRLTVV.